This is a list of T cell receptor beta chains from one sample in a study of T cells in Graves' hyperthyroidism and ophthalmopathy. TCRdb independently ran MiXCR on the multiplex PCR reads; one entry per CDR3 protein. The table lists 250,000 or so distinct CDR3 sequences, nearly 15% of them singletons. Material for sequencing was blood. The receptors come from a woman aged 45 to 65 with Graves' hyperthyroidism that later progressed to Graves' ophthalmopathy. CDR3s include the opening cysteine and the closing phenylalanine or tryptophan. The order of the fields is V gene, D gene, J gene, clone size, CDR3 DNA, CDR3 protein. D genes are given only for firm matches. Size is omitted from some rows. Given values are once, few, many or a class for expanded clones.

V: TRBV5-1; D: TRBD1; J: TRBJ1-2; size: many; DNA: TGCGCCAGCAGCCCGGGAGACAGGGACTATGGCTACACCTTC; CDR3: CASSPGDRDYGYTF
V: TRBV11-2; D: TRBD1; J: TRBJ2-7; size: many; DNA: TGTGCCAGCAGCTCGGACAGGGGCCACGAGCAGTACTTC; CDR3: CASSSDRGHEQYF
V: TRBV7-8; D: -; J: TRBJ2-1; size: many; DNA: TGTGCCAGCAGCCGGGGAGGACTACCTCCCTACAATGAGCAGTTCTTC; CDR3: CASSRGGLPPYNEQFF
V: TRBV15; D: -; J: TRBJ1-3; size: many; DNA: TGTGCCACCAGCAGAGTTAGGGGAAACACCATATATTTT; CDR3: CATSRVRGNTIYF
V: TRBV19; D: -; J: TRBJ1-2; size: once; DNA: TGTGCCAGTAGTATTAAGAAAATAGCCCGCGTCACAGACTATGGCTACACCTTC; CDR3: CASSIKKIARVTDYGYTF
V: TRBV12-3/TRBV12-4; D: TRBD1; J: TRBJ1-2; size: many; DNA: TGTGCCAGCTCAGGACAGGGATTTGGCTACACCTTC; CDR3: CASSGQGFGYTF
V: TRBV15; D: -; J: TRBJ2-2; size: few; DNA: TGTGCCACCAGCCCGTACTCCTTAGAGCTGTTTTTT; CDR3: CATSPYSLELFF
V: TRBV5-1; D: TRBD1; J: TRBJ2-6; size: -; DNA: TGCGCCAGCTGGGGGACAGTTGGGAAGGTAGGAGCCAACGTCCTGACTTTC; CDR3: CASWGTVGKVGANVLTF
V: TRBV6-1; D: TRBD1; J: TRBJ1-4; size: -; DNA: TGTGCCAGCAGTCATACAGGGGTCGCTAATGAAAAACTGTTTTTT; CDR3: CASSHTGVANEKLFF
V: TRBV28; D: TRBD1; J: TRBJ2-7; size: many; DNA: TGTGCCAGCAGTACCCCCGGGACAGTCTCCTACGAGCAGTACTTC; CDR3: CASSTPGTVSYEQYF
V: TRBV19; D: -; J: TRBJ2-7; size: -; DNA: TGTGCCAGTAGTATATGGGCGGCAACCTCCTACGAGCAGTACTTC; CDR3: CASSIWAATSYEQYF
V: TRBV24-1; D: -; J: TRBJ2-2; size: many; DNA: TGTGCCACCAGTGATCAGACGGGCCCCCGAGGCGGGGAGCTGTTTTTT; CDR3: CATSDQTGPRGGELFF
V: TRBV5-6; D: TRBD2; J: TRBJ2-3; size: many; DNA: TGTGCCAGCAGCTACGCGGCGGGAGCACCCACAGATACGCAGTATTTT; CDR3: CASSYAAGAPTDTQYF
V: TRBV10-3; D: TRBD2; J: TRBJ2-5; size: many; DNA: TGTGCCATCAGTGAGGGGCTAGCGGGAGGTCTGGAGACCCAGTACTTC; CDR3: CAISEGLAGGLETQYF
V: TRBV20-1; D: TRBD2; J: TRBJ2-3; size: many; DNA: TGCAGTGCTTTGCTAGCGGGCACAGATACGCAGTATTTT; CDR3: CSALLAGTDTQYF
V: TRBV28; D: -; J: TRBJ2-1; size: few; DNA: TGTGCCAGCAGTGGCTCTCTATACAATGAGCAGTCCTTC; CDR3: CASSGSLYNEQSF
V: TRBV9; D: -; J: TRBJ1-1; size: many; DNA: TGTGCCACCGGAGAGGGCCCTGAAGCTTTCTTT; CDR3: CATGEGPEAFF
V: TRBV5-1; D: -; J: TRBJ2-1; size: few; DNA: TGCGCCAGCAGCCCGGACGTGGACATAGCTATACAGGGGGGGTACTACAATGAGCAGTTCTTC; CDR3: CASSPDVDIAIQGGYYNEQFF
V: TRBV6-1; D: TRBD1; J: TRBJ1-4; size: -; DNA: TGTGCCAGCAGTGAACATAAAGGGGGCGGTGAAAAACTGTTTTTT; CDR3: CASSEHKGGGEKLFF
V: TRBV7-9; D: TRBD2; J: TRBJ2-7; size: -; DNA: TGTGCCAGCAGCTCGTCTAGCGGGACGAGCTACGAGCAGTACTTC; CDR3: CASSSSSGTSYEQYF
V: TRBV10-3; D: -; J: TRBJ2-6; size: -; DNA: TGTGCCATCAGTTGGCTTGCTGGGGCCAACGTCCTGACTTTC; CDR3: CAISWLAGANVLTF
V: TRBV18; D: -; J: TRBJ2-1; size: many; DNA: TGTGCCAGCTCCCCCCCCAGCACCTACAATGAGCAGTTCTTC; CDR3: CASSPPSTYNEQFF
V: TRBV11-3; D: -; J: TRBJ2-1; size: many; DNA: TGTGCCAGCAGCTTAGAAGGGGCGGGGTCCAATGAGCAGTTCTTC; CDR3: CASSLEGAGSNEQFF
V: TRBV20-1; D: -; J: TRBJ2-1; size: many; DNA: TGCAGTGCTAGAGATAACGAGTTACCATCCTACAATGAGCAGTTCTTC; CDR3: CSARDNELPSYNEQFF
V: TRBV5-1; D: TRBD1; J: TRBJ1-3; size: few; DNA: TGCGCCAGCAGCCTACAGGGGTTTGGGGAAAACACCATATATTTT; CDR3: CASSLQGFGENTIYF
V: TRBV9; D: -; J: TRBJ2-1; size: -; DNA: TGTGCCAGCAGCGGCAATCCAGGGGCTCGGAATGAGCAGTTCTTC; CDR3: CASSGNPGARNEQFF
V: TRBV6-1; D: TRBD1; J: TRBJ2-7; size: -; DNA: TGTGCCAGCACCTACAGGGGGCGTTACGAGCAGTACTTC; CDR3: CASTYRGRYEQYF
V: TRBV7-2; D: -; J: TRBJ2-5; size: many; DNA: TGTGCCAGCAGTTCAGGGGAGGGCGAGACCCAGTACTTC; CDR3: CASSSGEGETQYF
V: TRBV6-1; D: TRBD2; J: TRBJ2-1; size: -; DNA: TGTGCCAGCAGTGAAGCGCCTACTAGCGGGAATTACAATGAGCAGTTCTTC; CDR3: CASSEAPTSGNYNEQFF
V: TRBV19; D: -; J: TRBJ1-4; size: once; DNA: TGTGCCAGTAGTATCGCGACGGCCGCTAATGAAAAACTGTTTTTT; CDR3: CASSIATAANEKLFF
V: TRBV7-3; D: TRBD1; J: TRBJ1-1; size: many; DNA: TGTGCCAGCAGCCCCGGACAGGCCAATGAAGCTTTCTTT; CDR3: CASSPGQANEAFF
V: TRBV2; D: TRBD1; J: TRBJ1-2; size: many; DNA: TGTGCCAGCAGGCCAGGACAGGGGACCTATGGCTACACCTTC; CDR3: CASRPGQGTYGYTF